This TCR beta chain was captured by sequencing in a study of early stage breast cancer tumors. Study background: ER+/PR+/HER2- status applied to twelve of 16 invasive breast tumors. Average read coverage per sample was roughly 10-fold.

Assay used: immunoSEQ multiplex PCR; TCRdb lists only in-frame clones, some missing. The profile shows tens of thousands of clones, around 72% of them singletons. Germline V gene data show CDR1 as SQVTM and CDR2 as ANQGSEA. The V gene end was trimmed by 5 bases and the J gene end by 0 bases; junction bases not matched to a gene: 10. The CDR3 has 18 residues. Remarks on this clone: Its target is not known.

Study-level results: Most shared enriched TCRB sequences were commonly generated ones.

The sample comprised blood. This sequence joins TRBV29-1 and TRBJ2-1; 13 bases map to TRBD2. This clonotype originated in a person between 50 and 60 years old with breast cancer. DNA of the CDR3: TGCAGCGTTTTGGGACTAGCGGGACGAAAAAGCTCCTACAATGAGCAGTTCTTC. Residues: CSVLGLAGRKSSYNEQFF.